Each of the 9 T cell receptor beta chains below was sequenced from the same sample in a study of shared clonotypes between healthy human individuals. The naive CD8 subset, CD45RO-negative cells positively selected for CCR7, excluded terminally differentiated effector memory CD45RA+ cells. Method: immunoSEQ multiplex PCR; TCRdb's copy keeps in-frame clones and lacks some. The sample lists 1.5 million to 2.5 million clones; approximately 94% were seen once. What was sequenced was naive CD8+ T cells sorted from blood. All receptors come from a young man in good health.

This clone appeared a single time. The chain couples TRBV6-1 to TRBJ2-2, with TRBD1 matching 12 bases. Germline V lookup: CDR1 MNHNS, CDR2 SASEGT. CDR3 length equals 14 residues. Trimming cost V 6 bases and J 7 bases; bases outside gene matches: 3. CDR3 DNA: TGTGCCAGCAGGGGACAGGGGGCACTCGGGGAGCTGTTTTTT. This sequence encodes CASRGQGALGELFF.

V and J are TRBV28 and TRBJ1-1, with 9 nucleotides matching TRBD1. V lost 4 bases, J lost 5 bases, and 8 bases stayed unmatched. From germline, CDR1 is MDHEN and CDR2 SYDVKM. The CDR3 totals 15 residues. The CDR3 region is CASSSPDRGNTEAFF. CDR3 nucleotide sequence: TGTGCCAGCAGTTCCCCCGACAGGGGGAATACTGAAGCTTTCTTT.

The chain combines TRBV19 with TRBJ1-2, with D tentatively TRBD1 (5 bases). V lost 4 bases and J 6 bases, leaving 27 bases between the germline ends. Looked up from germline, CDR1 is LNHDA and CDR2 is SQIVND (reference sequence). This CDR3 comprises 18 residues. The CDR3 DNA sequence: TGTGCCAGTAGTACCTCCTCCGGGACCGAGTCCGACCTCGATGGCTACACCTTC. It codes for CASSTSSGTESDLDGYTF.

V usage is TRBV9 and J usage is TRBJ1-4; D might be TRBD1 (6 bases). Trimming took off 6 bases at V and 2 bases at J, with 14 bases between the two ends. The CDR3 contains 15 residues. CDR1 and CDR2 from the germline V gene are SGDLS and YYNGEE. CDR3 nucleotide sequence: TGTGCCAGCACCCTAGGGGGGGCCACTAATGAAAAACTGTTTTTT. It translates to CASTLGGATNEKLFF. Full variable domain (outside the CDR3, taken from reference TRBV9 and TRBJ1-4): DSGVTQTPKHLITATGQRVTLRCSPRSGDLSVYWYQQSLDQGLQFLIQYYNGEERAKGNILERFSAQQFPDLHSELNLSSLELGDSALYFCASTLGGATNEKLFFGSGTQLSVL.

The J gene is TRBJ2-7, the V gene TRBV7-9; unclear D gene. CDR3 length: 14 residues. Per the germline V gene, CDR1 is SEHNR and CDR2 is FQNEAQ (reference sequence). The germline V and J ends were trimmed by 0 bases and 2 bases, with 8 bases remaining between them. CDR3: CASSLAQRPYEQYF. For the CDR3, the DNA is TGTGCCAGCAGCTTAGCGCAGCGCCCCTACGAGCAGTACTTC.

The rearrangement links TRBV6-4 to TRBJ2-1, with TRBD2 as a possible D gene (5 bases). V dropped 6 bases and J dropped 8 bases, with 14 bases sitting between them. Germline CDR1 and CDR2: MRHNA and SNTAGT. This CDR3 is built from 13 residues. This CDR3 is CASSETGVDEQFF. CDR3 nucleotides: TGTGCCAGCAGCGAGACCGGGGTGGATGAGCAGTTCTTC.

Here the CDR3 DNA reads TGTGCCAGCAGTTACGGGACTCCCGAGCTCGAGCAGTTCTTC. Its translation is CASSYGTPELEQFF. The chain employs TRBV6-6 and TRBJ2-1; weak D call: TRBD2 (6 bases). V lost 2 bases, J lost 10 bases, and 15 bases lay in between. The germline V gene has CDR1 MNHNY and CDR2 SVGAGI (reference sequence). This CDR3 is 14 amino acids long.

V usage is TRBV27 and J usage is TRBJ2-7, with TRBD1 matching over 9 bases. The length of the CDR3 is 15 residues. The trim removed 7 bases at V and 3 bases at J, leaving 10 bases unmatched. Germline CDR1 MNHEY, CDR2 SMNVEV (reference sequence). CDR3 residues: CASKIAGQGVYEQYF. The CDR3 DNA sequence: TGTGCCAGCAAAATTGCGGGACAGGGAGTCTACGAGCAGTACTTC.

The V and J genes are TRBV13 and TRBJ1-4; D call uncertain. V lost 5 bases to trimming and J lost 3 bases, with 7 bases between them. Germline values: CDR1 PRHDT, CDR2 FYEKMQ (reference sequence). The CDR3 has 13 amino acids. The CDR3, as DNA: TGTGCCAGCAGCGAGGGTTCTAATGAAAAACTGTTTTTT. Protein: CASSEGSNEKLFF.